This paragraph reports one T cell receptor (beta chain). This sample is part of a study of blood T cell repertoires in COVID-19. Profiling relied on immunoSEQ multiplex PCR, and the TCRdb table lists in-frame clones only, not all of them. The sample has approximately 300,000 clones, 89% seen once. The CDR3 has 13 residues. J was trimmed by 6 bases and V by 5 bases; bases with no gene match: 3. Sequenced input: peripheral blood. The chain has TRBV12-3 or TRBV12-4 and TRBJ1-2; TRBD1 agrees at 10 bases. This sequence originates from a man between 18 and 29 years old who had recovered from COVID-19. CDR3 DNA sequence: TGTGCCAGCAGTCAGACAGGGGGCGATGGCTACACCTTC. This encodes CASSQTGGDGYTF.